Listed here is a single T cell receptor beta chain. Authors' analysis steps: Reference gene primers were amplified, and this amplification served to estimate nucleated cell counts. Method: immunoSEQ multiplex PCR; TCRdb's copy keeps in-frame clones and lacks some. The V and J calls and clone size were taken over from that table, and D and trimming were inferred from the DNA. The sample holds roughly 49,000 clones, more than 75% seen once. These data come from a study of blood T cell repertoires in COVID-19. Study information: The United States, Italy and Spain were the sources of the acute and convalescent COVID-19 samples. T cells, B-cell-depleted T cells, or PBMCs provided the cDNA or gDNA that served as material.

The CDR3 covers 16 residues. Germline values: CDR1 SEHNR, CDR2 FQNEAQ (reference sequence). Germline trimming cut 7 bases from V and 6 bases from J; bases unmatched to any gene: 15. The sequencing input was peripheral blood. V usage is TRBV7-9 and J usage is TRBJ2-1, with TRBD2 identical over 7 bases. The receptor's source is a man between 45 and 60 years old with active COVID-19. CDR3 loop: CASIQTRLAARNEQFF. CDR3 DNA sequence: TGTGCCAGCATCCAAACCCGGCTAGCGGCCCGCAATGAGCAGTTCTTC. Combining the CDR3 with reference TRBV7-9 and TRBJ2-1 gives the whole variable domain DTGVSQNPRHKITKRGQNVTFRCDPISEHNRLYWYRQTLGQGPEFLTYFQNEAQLEKSRLLSDRFSAERPKGSFSTLEIQRTEQGDSAMYLCASIQTRLAARNEQFFGPGTRLTVL.